The text below deals with one T cell receptor (beta chain). TCRdb independently ran MiXCR on the RT-PCR reads; one entry per CDR3 protein. The sample has some 200,000 distinct CDR3 sequences, around two fifths seen once. The data were obtained in a study of patients and donors after allogeneic stem cell transplantation. The germline V gene encodes CDR1 SGHVS and CDR2 FNYEAQ. Trimming took 10 bases from V and 3 from J, leaving 10 bases between them. The CDR3 loop spans 11 amino acids. The sequencing sample was made of blood, either unsorted or a sorted T cell fraction (not recorded which). This receptor was identified in a human donor who was either an allogeneic HSCT recipient or a stem cell or donor lymphocyte infusion donor (not recorded which). It is not recorded whose cells these are; they may come from a transplant donor. The gene calls are TRBV7-6 and TRBJ2-7; perhaps TRBD1 as D (6 bases). CDR3 DNA sequence: TGTGCCACCGGGACAAACTACGAGCAGTACTTC. It translates to CATGTNYEQYF.